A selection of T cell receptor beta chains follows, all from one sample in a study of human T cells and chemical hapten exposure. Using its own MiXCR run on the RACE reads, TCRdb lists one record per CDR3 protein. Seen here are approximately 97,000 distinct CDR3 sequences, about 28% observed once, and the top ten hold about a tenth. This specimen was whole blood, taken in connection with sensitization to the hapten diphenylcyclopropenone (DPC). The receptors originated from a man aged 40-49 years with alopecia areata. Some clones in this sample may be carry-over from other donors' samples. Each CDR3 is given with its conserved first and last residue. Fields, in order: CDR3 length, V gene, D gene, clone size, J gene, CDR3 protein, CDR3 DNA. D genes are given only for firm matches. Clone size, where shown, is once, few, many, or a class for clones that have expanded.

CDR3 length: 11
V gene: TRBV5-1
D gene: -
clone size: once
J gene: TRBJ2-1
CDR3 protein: CASSDGGEQFF
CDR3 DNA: TGCGCCAGCAGCGACGGAGGTGAGCAGTTCTTC

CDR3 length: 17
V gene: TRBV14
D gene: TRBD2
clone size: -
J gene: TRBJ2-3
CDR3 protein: CASSQDAGVSFTDTQYF
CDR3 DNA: TGTGCCAGCAGCCAAGATGCGGGGGTCAGCTTCACAGATACGCAGTATTTT

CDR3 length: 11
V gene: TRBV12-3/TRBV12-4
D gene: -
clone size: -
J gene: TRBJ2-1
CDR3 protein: CASSLSDEQFF
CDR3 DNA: TGTGCCAGCAGTTTGAGTGATGAGCAGTTCTTC

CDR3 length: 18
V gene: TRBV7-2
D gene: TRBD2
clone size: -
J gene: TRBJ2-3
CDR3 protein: CASSHEKLLAGPGELQYF
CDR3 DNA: TGTGCCAGCAGCCACGAAAAACTACTAGCGGGGCCAGGCGAGTTGCAGTATTTT

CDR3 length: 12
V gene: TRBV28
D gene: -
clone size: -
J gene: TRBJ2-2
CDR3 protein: CASSYNTGELFF
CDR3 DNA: TGTGCCAGCAGTTATAACACCGGGGAGCTGTTTTTT

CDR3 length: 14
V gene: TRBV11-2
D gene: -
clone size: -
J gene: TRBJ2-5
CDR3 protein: CASSSQGLSETQYF
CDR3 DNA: TGTGCCAGCAGCTCACAGGGATTGTCAGAGACCCAGTACTTC

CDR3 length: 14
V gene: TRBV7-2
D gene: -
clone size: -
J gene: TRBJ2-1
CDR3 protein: CASSLRAGNNEQFF
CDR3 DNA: TGTGCCAGCAGCTTAAGAGCCGGGAACAATGAGCAGTTCTTC

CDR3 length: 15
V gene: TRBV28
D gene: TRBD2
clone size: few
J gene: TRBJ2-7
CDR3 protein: CASSLTSGPYYEQYF
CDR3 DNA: TGTGCCAGCAGCCTCACTAGCGGGCCCTACTACGAGCAGTACTTC

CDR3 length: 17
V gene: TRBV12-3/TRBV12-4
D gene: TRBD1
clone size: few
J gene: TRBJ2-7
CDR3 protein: CASSLGRSGGFSYEQYF
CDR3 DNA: TGTGCCAGCAGTTTAGGGAGGTCAGGGGGTTTCTCCTACGAGCAGTACTTC

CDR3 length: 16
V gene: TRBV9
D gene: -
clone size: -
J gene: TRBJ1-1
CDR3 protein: CASSVGSNRAHTEAFF
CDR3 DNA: TGTGCCAGCAGCGTGGGCAGCAACAGGGCCCACACTGAAGCTTTCTTT

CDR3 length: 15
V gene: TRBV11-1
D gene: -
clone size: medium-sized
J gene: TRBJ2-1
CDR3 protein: CASSSNDGGYNEQFF
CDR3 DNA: TGTGCCAGCAGCTCCAATGACGGGGGTTACAATGAGCAGTTCTTC

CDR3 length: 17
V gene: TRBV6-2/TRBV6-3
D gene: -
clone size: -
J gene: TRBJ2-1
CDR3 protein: CASSYFPDGSSYNEQFF
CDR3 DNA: TGTGCCAGCAGTTATTTCCCGGACGGTAGCTCCTACAATGAGCAGTTCTTC

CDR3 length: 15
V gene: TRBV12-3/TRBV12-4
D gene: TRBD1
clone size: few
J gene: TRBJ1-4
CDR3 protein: CASSSQGGRNEKLFF
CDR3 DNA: TGTGCCAGCAGTTCCCAAGGGGGCAGGAATGAAAAACTGTTTTTT

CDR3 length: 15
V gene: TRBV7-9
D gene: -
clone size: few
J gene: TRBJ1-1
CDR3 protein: CASSLVGKVNTEAFF
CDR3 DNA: TGTGCCAGCAGCTTAGTAGGAAAAGTGAACACTGAAGCTTTCTTT

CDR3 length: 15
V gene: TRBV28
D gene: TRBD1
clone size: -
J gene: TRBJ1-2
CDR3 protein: CASSLDRGGVVGYTF
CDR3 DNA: TGTGCCAGCAGTTTGGACAGGGGCGGTGTTGTTGGCTACACCTTC

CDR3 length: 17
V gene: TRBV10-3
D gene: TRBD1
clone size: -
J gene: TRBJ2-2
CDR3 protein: CAIKNRDREVGTGELFF
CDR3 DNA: TGTGCCATCAAGAACCGGGACAGGGAAGTTGGCACCGGGGAGCTGTTTTTT

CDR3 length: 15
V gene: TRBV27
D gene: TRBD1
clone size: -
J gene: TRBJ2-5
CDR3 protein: CASSADRVCQETQYF
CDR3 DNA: TGTGCCAGCAGTGCAGACAGGGTCTGCCAAGAGACCCAGTACTTC

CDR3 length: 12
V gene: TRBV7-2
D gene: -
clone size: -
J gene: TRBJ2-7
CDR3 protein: CASSRGSYEQYF
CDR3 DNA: TGTGCCAGCAGCCGGGGGTCCTACGAGCAGTACTTC

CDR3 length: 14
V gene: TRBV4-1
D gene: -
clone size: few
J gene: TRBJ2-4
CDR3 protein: CASSQGVSLNIQYF
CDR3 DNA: TGCGCCAGCAGCCAAGGGGTTAGCCTCAACATTCAGTACTTC

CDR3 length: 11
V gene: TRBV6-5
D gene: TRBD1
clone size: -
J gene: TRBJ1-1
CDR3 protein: CASGQGTEAFF
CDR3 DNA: TGTGCCAGTGGACAGGGGACTGAAGCTTTCTTT

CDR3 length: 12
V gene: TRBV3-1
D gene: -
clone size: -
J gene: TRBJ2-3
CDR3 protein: CASSRGADTQYF
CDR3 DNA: TGTGCCAGCAGCAGGGGGGCAGATACGCAGTATTTT

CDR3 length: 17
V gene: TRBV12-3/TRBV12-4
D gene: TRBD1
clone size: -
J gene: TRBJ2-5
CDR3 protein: CASSSGELTGGSETQYF
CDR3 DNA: TGTGCCAGCAGTTCGGGCGAGTTGACAGGGGGCTCAGAGACCCAGTACTTC

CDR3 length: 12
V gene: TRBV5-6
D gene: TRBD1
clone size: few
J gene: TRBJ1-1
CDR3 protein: CASSWTGRKAFF
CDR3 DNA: TGTGCCAGCAGCTGGACAGGGAGGAAAGCTTTCTTT

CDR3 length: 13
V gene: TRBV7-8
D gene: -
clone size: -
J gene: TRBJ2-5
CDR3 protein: CASSFSFQETQYF
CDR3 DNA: TGTGCCAGCAGCTTTTCCTTCCAAGAGACCCAGTACTTC

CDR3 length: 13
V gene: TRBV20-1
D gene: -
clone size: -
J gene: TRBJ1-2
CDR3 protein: CSASPDTNYGYTF
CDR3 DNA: TGCAGTGCCTCTCCCGACACTAACTATGGCTACACCTTC

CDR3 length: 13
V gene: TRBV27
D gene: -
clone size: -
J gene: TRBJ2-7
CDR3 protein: CARKDREVHEQYF
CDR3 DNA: TGTGCCAGAAAAGACAGGGAGGTCCACGAGCAGTACTTC

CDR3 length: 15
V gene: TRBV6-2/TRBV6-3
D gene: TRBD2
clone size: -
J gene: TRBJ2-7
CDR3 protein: CASSSRTSQFNEQYF
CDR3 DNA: TGTGCCAGCAGTTCCCGGACTAGCCAGTTTAACGAGCAGTACTTC

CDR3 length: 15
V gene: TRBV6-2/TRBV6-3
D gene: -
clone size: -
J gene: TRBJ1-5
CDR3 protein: CASKGQLYSNQPQHF
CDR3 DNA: TGTGCCAGCAAAGGTCAGCTATATAGCAATCAGCCCCAGCATTTT

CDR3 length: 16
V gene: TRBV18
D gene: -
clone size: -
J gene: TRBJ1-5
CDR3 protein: CASSPEASPTRQPQHF
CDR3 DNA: TGTGCCAGCTCACCAGAGGCATCCCCTACAAGGCAGCCCCAGCATTTT

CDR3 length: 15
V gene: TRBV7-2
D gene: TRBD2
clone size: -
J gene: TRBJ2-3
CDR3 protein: CASSFSGRRTDTQYF
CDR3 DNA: TGTGCCAGCAGCTTTAGCGGGAGGAGGACAGATACGCAGTATTTT

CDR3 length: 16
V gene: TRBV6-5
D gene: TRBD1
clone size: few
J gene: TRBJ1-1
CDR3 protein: CASSYGTGAGGTEAFF
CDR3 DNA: TGTGCCAGCAGTTATGGGACAGGGGCCGGCGGAACTGAAGCTTTCTTT

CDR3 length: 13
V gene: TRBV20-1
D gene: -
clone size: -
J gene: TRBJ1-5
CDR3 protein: CSAPTGGRGPQHF
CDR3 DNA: TGCAGTGCCCCAACGGGGGGTCGGGGGCCCCAGCATTTT

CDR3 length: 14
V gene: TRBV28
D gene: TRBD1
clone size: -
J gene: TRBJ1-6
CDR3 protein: CASRLGQGPTPLHF
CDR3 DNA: TGTGCCAGCCGTCTGGGACAGGGGCCGACACCCCTCCACTTT

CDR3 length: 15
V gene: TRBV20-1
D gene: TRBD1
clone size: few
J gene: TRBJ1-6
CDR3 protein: CSASSPGGRNSPLHF
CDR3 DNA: TGCAGTGCTAGTAGTCCAGGGGGTAGGAATTCACCCCTCCACTTT

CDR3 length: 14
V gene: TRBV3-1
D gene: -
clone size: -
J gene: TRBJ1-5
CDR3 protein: CASSQAGSHQPQHF
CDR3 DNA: TGTGCCAGCAGCCAAGCAGGGAGTCATCAGCCCCAGCATTTT

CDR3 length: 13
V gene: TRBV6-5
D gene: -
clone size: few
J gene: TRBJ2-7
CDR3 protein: CASSYLERGTRTF
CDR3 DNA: TGTGCCAGCAGTTACCTCGAACGCGGGACCCGTACTTTC

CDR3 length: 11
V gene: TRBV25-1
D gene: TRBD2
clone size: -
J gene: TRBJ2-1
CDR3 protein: CASVPLAEQFF
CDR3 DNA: TGTGCCAGCGTCCCACTAGCGGAGCAGTTCTTC

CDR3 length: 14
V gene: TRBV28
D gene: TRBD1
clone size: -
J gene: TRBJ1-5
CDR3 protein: CASSLGTVVQPQHF
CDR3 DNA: TGTGCCAGCAGTTTAGGGACAGTCGTTCAGCCCCAGCATTTT

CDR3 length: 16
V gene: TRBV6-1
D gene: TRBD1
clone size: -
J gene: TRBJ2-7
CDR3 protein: CASSLSLGQGTYEQYF
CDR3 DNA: TGTGCCAGCAGTTTAAGCTTAGGACAGGGGACTTACGAGCAGTACTTC

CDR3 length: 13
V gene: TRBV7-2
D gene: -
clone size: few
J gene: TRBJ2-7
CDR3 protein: CASSLWLAYEQYF
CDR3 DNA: TGTGCCAGCAGCTTATGGCTAGCCTACGAGCAGTACTTC

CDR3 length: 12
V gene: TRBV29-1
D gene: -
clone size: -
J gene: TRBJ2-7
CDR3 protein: CSVQRGSYEQYF
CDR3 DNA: TGCAGCGTCCAACGGGGGAGTTACGAGCAGTACTTC

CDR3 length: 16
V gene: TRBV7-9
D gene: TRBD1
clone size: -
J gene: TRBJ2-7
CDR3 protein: CASSRNRGIGSYEQYF
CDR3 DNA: TGTGCCAGCAGCCGCAACAGGGGAATCGGCTCCTACGAGCAGTACTTC

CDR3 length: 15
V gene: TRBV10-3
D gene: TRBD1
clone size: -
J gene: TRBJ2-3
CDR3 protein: CAISDGTGGTDTQYF
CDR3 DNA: TGTGCCATCAGTGACGGGACAGGGGGCACAGATACGCAGTATTTT

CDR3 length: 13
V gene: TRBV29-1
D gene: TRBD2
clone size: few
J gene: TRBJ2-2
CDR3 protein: CSVRAGGTGELFF
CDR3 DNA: TGCAGCGTGAGGGCGGGAGGCACCGGGGAGCTGTTTTTT

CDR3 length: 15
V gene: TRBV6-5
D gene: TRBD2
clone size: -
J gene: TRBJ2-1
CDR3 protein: CASSQPGLAFNEQFF
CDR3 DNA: TGTGCCAGCAGCCAACCGGGACTAGCCTTCAATGAGCAGTTCTTC

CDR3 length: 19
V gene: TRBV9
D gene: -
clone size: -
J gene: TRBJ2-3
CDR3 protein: CASSAQFRGRRLAADTQYF
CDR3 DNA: TGTGCCAGCAGCGCCCAATTCAGGGGGAGGCGGCTAGCGGCAGATACGCAGTATTTT

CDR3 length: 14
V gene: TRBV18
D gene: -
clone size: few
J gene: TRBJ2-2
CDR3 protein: CASLGQGRTGELFF
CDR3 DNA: TGTGCCAGCTTGGGCCAGGGAAGAACCGGGGAGCTGTTTTTT

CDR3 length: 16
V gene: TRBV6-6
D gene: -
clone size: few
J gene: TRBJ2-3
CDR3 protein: CASSRPPGVDTDTQYF
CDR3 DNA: TGTGCCAGCAGTCGCCCCCCCGGGGTCGACACAGATACGCAGTATTTT